This T cell receptor beta chain was captured by sequencing in a study of T cell responses to AZD1222 COVID-19 vaccine. TCRdb's copy holds only in-frame clones and misses some; the assay was immunoSEQ multiplex PCR. The top ten hold around 6.9% of the sample, which has roughly 160,000 clones, approximately 92% seen once. Germline V gene sequence: CDR1 LNHDA, CDR2 SQIVND (reference sequence). The ends lost 6 bases at V and 7 bases at J; junction bases unmatched: 10. The CDR3 consists of 15 residues. Findings of the study overall: Baseline antibody screening turned up just a handful of seropositive AZD1222 recipients. Clonal diversity was possibly underestimated, and the donors were mostly white British, with more females. Spike-specific TCRs gained breadth and depth after people received two AZD1222 doses.

Concerning this clone itself: The antigen is undetermined.

The chain combines TRBV19 with TRBJ1-5; 9 positions match TRBD1. The material sequenced was peripheral blood, taken on day 0 of AZD1222 vaccination. The sequence was obtained from an adult in good health. The CDR3 reads CASSRLDRGGQPQHF. The CDR3 bases are TGTGCCAGTAGCCGGTTGGACAGGGGTGGCCAGCCCCAGCATTTT. Together with reference TRBV19 and TRBJ1-5, the CDR3 gives the full variable domain: DGGITQSPKYLFRKEGQNVTLSCEQNLNHDAMYWYRQDPGQGLRLIYYSQIVNDFQKGDIAEGYSVSREKKESFPLTVTSAQKNPTAFYLCASSRLDRGGQPQHFGDGTRLSIL.